The 3 T cell receptor beta chains below come from one sample, sequenced in a study of CD8 T cells in Susac syndrome. cDNA came from around 0.5 to 1 ug RNA primed by random hexamers. TCRdb ran MiXCR on the immunoSEQ multiplex PCR reads and lists one entry per CDR3 protein. The sample shows some 200,000 distinct CDR3 sequences, roughly nine tenths of them seen only once. Sequenced: CD4+ T cells from PBMCs. These receptors came from a human donor with Susac syndrome.

This chain links TRBV12-3 or TRBV12-4 with TRBJ2-2, with 9 positions matching TRBD1. This CDR3 is 15 amino acids long. The V segment lost 6 bases and the J segment 3 bases; nucleotides outside the gene matches: 5. The CDR3 loop reads CASRAGTGYTGELFF. CDR3 bases: TGTGCCAGCAGGGCCGGGACAGGGTACACCGGGGAGCTGTTTTTT.

The rearrangement links TRBV6-5 to TRBJ2-5, with 7 bases matching TRBD2. The CDR3 loop spans 14 amino acids. Per the germline V gene, CDR1 is MNHEY and CDR2 is SVGAGI. Unmatched junction bases numbered 12, after V lost 5 bases and J lost 9 bases. The chain's CDR3 is CASSPWTRVGAQYF. CDR3 bases: TGTGCCAGCAGTCCCTGGACTAGGGTTGGGGCCCAGTACTTC.

The chain has TRBV12-3 or TRBV12-4 and TRBJ1-2, with 8 bases fitting TRBD1. The CDR3 sequence is 13 residues long. V was clipped by 6 bases and J by 6 bases; unmatched bases: 6. In DNA, the CDR3 is TGTGCCAGCAGGGGACAGGTGGAAAATGGCTACACCTTC. It specifies CASRGQVENGYTF.